This entry concerns a single T cell receptor (beta chain). The data belong to a study of cytomegalovirus exposure and HLA in healthy donors. The germline V gene has CDR1 SGHTS and CDR2 YDEGEE. V lost 4 bases to trimming and J lost 4 bases; unmatched junction nucleotides: 3. The CDR3 has 13 amino acids. PCR amplification relied on 60 Vbeta primers (plus 13 Jbeta primers). The assay was immunoSEQ multiplex PCR, and TCRdb's table has in-frame clones only and misses some. The table has roughly 140,000 clones, roughly 63% seen once; the top ten hold approximately 7%. This chain connects TRBV5-8 to TRBJ1-2; TRBD1 matches 8 bases. The TCR sequence derives from a woman aged 55-69 years in good health and CMV-seropositive. Sequencing was done on a sample of PBMCs. The CDR3 sequence is CASSGTGAYGYTF. The CDR3 nucleotides read TGTGCCAGCAGCGGGACAGGAGCCTATGGCTACACCTTC.